A selection of T cell receptor beta chains follows, all from one sample in a study of T cells after posttransplantation cyclophosphamide. Libraries were prepared by immunoSEQ multiplex PCR; TCRdb keeps only in-frame clonotypes and omits some of them. The sample has 10,000 to 15,000 clones, over 75% seen once. Sequenced: memory CD4+ T cells sorted from PBMCs. The receptors shown here come from a man in his fifties in good health, CMV-negative, and a related stem cell transplant donor. Each CDR3 is given with its conserved first and last residue. Fields, in order: V gene, J gene, clone size, D gene, CDR3 DNA, CDR3 protein. A D gene is named only where the DNA matches it firmly. For some rows the clone size is stated as once, few or many, or as a class when expanded; others skip it.

V gene: TRBV6-5; J gene: TRBJ1-5; clone size: once; D gene: TRBD1; CDR3 DNA: TGTGCCAGCAGTCAACAGGGGGTTAATCAGCCCCAGCATTTT; CDR3 protein: CASSQQGVNQPQHF
V gene: TRBV5-1; J gene: TRBJ2-6; clone size: once; D gene: TRBD2; CDR3 DNA: TGCGCCAGCGGCTTGGTTGGGACTAGCGGATCCTTCTCTGGGGCCAACGTCCTGACTTTC; CDR3 protein: CASGLVGTSGSFSGANVLTF
V gene: TRBV6-1; J gene: TRBJ2-5; clone size: few; D gene: NA; CDR3 DNA: TGTGCCAGCAGCAAGTGGAATAAGGGGCAAGAGACCCAGTACTTC; CDR3 protein: CASSKWNKGQETQYF
V gene: TRBV2; J gene: TRBJ2-5; clone size: NA; D gene: NA; CDR3 DNA: TGTGCCAGCAGTGAAAGGCGGGGCCGGGTCGAGACCCAGTACTTC; CDR3 protein: CASSERRGRVETQYF
V gene: TRBV18; J gene: TRBJ2-3; clone size: NA; D gene: NA; CDR3 DNA: TGTGCCAGCTCACTCACGGTCGGGGTCGGAGCGGATACGCAGTATTTT; CDR3 protein: CASSLTVGVGADTQYF
V gene: TRBV29-1; J gene: TRBJ2-1; clone size: NA; D gene: NA; CDR3 DNA: TGCAGCGTTGAACCTGAGAACTACAATGAGCAGTTCTTC; CDR3 protein: CSVEPENYNEQFF
V gene: TRBV5-1; J gene: TRBJ2-1; clone size: NA; D gene: TRBD2; CDR3 DNA: TGCGCCAGCAGCTTGGGACTAGCGGCCAGGGGCAATGAGCAGTTCTTC; CDR3 protein: CASSLGLAARGNEQFF
V gene: TRBV10-2; J gene: TRBJ1-6; clone size: NA; D gene: NA; CDR3 DNA: TGCGCCAGCGAGCCTGGGGGCGGGGGCGATTTTTCCCCCCTCCACTTT; CDR3 protein: CASEPGGGGDFSPLHF
V gene: TRBV9; J gene: TRBJ1-2; clone size: NA; D gene: TRBD1; CDR3 DNA: TGTGCCAGCAGTGCAGGCGGACAGGGGGCGGTAAGCTTGGGCTACACCTTC; CDR3 protein: CASSAGGQGAVSLGYTF
V gene: TRBV30; J gene: TRBJ1-6; clone size: few; D gene: TRBD1; CDR3 DNA: TGTGCCTGGAGTGTTAACGACAGGGTTGTAAGTTCCCCCCTCCACTTT; CDR3 protein: CAWSVNDRVVSSPLHF
V gene: TRBV27; J gene: TRBJ2-7; clone size: NA; D gene: NA; CDR3 DNA: TGTGCCAGCAGTTTATTCGGGGGATACGAGCAGTACTTC; CDR3 protein: CASSLFGGYEQYF
V gene: TRBV19; J gene: TRBJ2-4; clone size: NA; D gene: TRBD1; CDR3 DNA: TGTGCCACCCACAGGGGGACAGTTGGGGGATACTTTTACCTCCTAGCCAAAAACATTCAGTACTTC; CDR3 protein: CATHRGTVGGYFYLLAKNIQYF